The present TCR beta chain was sequenced within a study of blood T cell repertoires in COVID-19. Study as a whole: Acute and convalescent COVID-19 specimens originated in the United States, Italy and Spain. PBMCs, B-cell-depleted T cells, or T cells were the source of the cDNA or gDNA that made up the material.

Germline lookup yields CDR1 SGHVS and CDR2 FNYEAQ. This CDR3 spans 15 amino acids. V shed 3 bases and J shed 4 bases, with 12 bases lying between them. There are many counts of this clone. Methods used by the authors: The assay estimated nucleated cells by amplifying reference gene primers. The method was immunoSEQ multiplex PCR; TCRdb's version includes in-frame clones alone and lacks a portion of them. Clonal size and the V and J genes are those of that table, whereas D and trimming came from the DNA. The sample shows approximately 190,000 clones, just under 85% of them seen only once. This sequence was found in a woman between 65 and 79 years old with active or convalescent COVID-19. Material for sequencing was peripheral blood. The genes are TRBV7-6 and TRBJ2-2, with D tentatively TRBD1 (5 bases). In DNA, the CDR3 is TGTGCCAGCAGCTTTGGGGCTCAAGGCACCGGGGAGCTGTTTTTT. Translation: CASSFGAQGTGELFF. The variable domain in full, with the rest retrieved from reference TRBV7-6 and TRBJ2-2, is GAGVSQSPRYKVTKRGQDVALRCDPISGHVSLYWYRQALGQGPEFLTYFNYEAQQDKSGLPNDRFSAERPEGSISTLTIQRTEQRDSAMYRCASSFGAQGTGELFFGEGSRLTVL.